Listed here are 8 T cell receptor beta chains from one sample, sequenced in a study of technical replicates of blood from several donors. The table came from immunoSEQ multiplex PCR; TCRdb's copy has only in-frame clones and leaves some out. The sample has some 80,000 clones; 85% to 95% are singletons. The sequencing input was T cells isolated from PBMCs. The receptors were gathered from a human donor in good health.

J is TRBJ1-1 and V is TRBV5-5; perhaps TRBD1 as D (6 bases). In germline, CDR1 is SGHKS, CDR2 YYEKEE (reference sequence). This CDR3 has 14 amino acids. Trimming removed 1 base from V and 6 bases from J, with 13 bases in between. The CDR3 DNA follows: TGTGCCAGCAGCTTGTTCAGGGGCGGCCCTGAAGCTTTCTTT. It yields the protein CASSLFRGGPEAFF.

The table lists this clone with a count of one. The chain couples TRBV6-5 to TRBJ2-6; D gene unclear. Per germline, CDR1 MNHEY and CDR2 SVGAGI. The CDR3 is 15 amino acids. Trimming stripped 2 bases from V and 2 bases from J, with 7 bases between. The DNA of the CDR3 is TGTGCCAGCAGTTACAGGCAGGCTGGGGCCAACGTCCTGACTTTC. This encodes CASSYRQAGANVLTF.

This sequence joins TRBV2 and TRBJ1-1; D is unclear. The CDR3 totals 12 residues. Trimming removed 7 bases from V and 3 bases from J, with 9 bases in between. Germline CDR1 reads SNHLY; CDR2 reads FYNNEI. CDR3: CASNIRDTEAFF. CDR3 nucleotides: TGTGCCAGCAACATACGGGACACTGAAGCTTTCTTT.

The DNA of the CDR3 is TGTGCCAGCAGTGCCCCGGATTCACCCCTCCACTTT. It codes for CASSAPDSPLHF. The chain employs TRBV2 and TRBJ1-6; D remains ambiguous. From germline, CDR1 is SNHLY and CDR2 FYNNEI. The ends were cut back, 4 bases at V and 8 bases at J, with 6 bases in the middle. There are 12 residues in the CDR3.

This sequence joins TRBV29-1 and TRBJ1-4, with 9 positions matching TRBD1. Unmatched junction bases numbered 0, after V lost 4 bases and J lost 0 bases. The CDR3 is made up of 14 amino acids. Germline CDR1 and CDR2: SQVTM and ANQGSEA. The CDR3 spells CSVGQGATNEKLFF. CDR3 bases: TGCAGCGTTGGACAGGGGGCAACTAATGAAAAACTGTTTTTT.

This sequence joins TRBV9 and TRBJ1-1, with D perhaps TRBD1 (5 bases). V lost 0 bases and J lost 0, with 6 bases in between. The CDR3 spans 14 residues. Per germline, CDR1 SGDLS and CDR2 YYNGEE. This CDR3 is CASSVATVNTEAFF. CDR3 nucleotides: TGTGCCAGCAGCGTAGCGACAGTGAACACTGAAGCTTTCTTT.

The chain joins TRBV6-5 to TRBJ2-5; TRBD2 is a possible D gene (6 bases). Germline-derived CDR1 and CDR2 are MNHEY and SVGAGI. V was trimmed by 10 bases and J by 5 bases, leaving 20 bases between them. The CDR3 has 14 residues. CDR3 DNA: TGTGCCACTTCGACTAGGCGGGTACGGGAGACCCAGTACTTC. Translated, it gives CATSTRRVRETQYF.

This clone was seen a few times. The rearrangement links TRBV2 to TRBJ1-1; TRBD1 agrees at 7 bases. Germline CDR1 and CDR2: SNHLY and FYNNEI. V shed 3 bases and J 0 bases; nucleotides not matched to a gene: 4. The CDR3 is 15 amino acids. The CDR3 nucleotides read TGTGCCAGCAGTGACACAGGGGCTCTGAACACTGAAGCTTTCTTT. This encodes CASSDTGALNTEAFF. The whole variable domain, filled in from reference TRBV2 and TRBJ1-1, reads EPEVTQTPSHQVTQMGQEVILRCVPISNHLYFYWYRQILGQKVEFLVSFYNNEISEKSEIFDDQFSVERPDGSNFTLKIRSTKLEDSAMYFCASSDTGALNTEAFFGQGTRLTVV.